This T cell receptor beta chain was documented in a study of T cell responses to AZD1222 COVID-19 vaccine. Study context: The analysis combined second doses at about 4 or about 12 weeks.

Whole-study findings and limits: Spike regions recognized by vaccine-associated CD4 TCRs spanned the protein, led by 160-218 and 743-854.

This clone is a singleton in its sample. What it recognizes is unknown. Here immunoSEQ multiplex PCR was the method, and the copy in TCRdb shows in-frame clones only, minus some. Of approximately 60,000 clones in the sample, 76% are singletons; the top ten hold about an eighth. Germline CDR1 GTSNPN, CDR2 SVGIG (reference sequence). This CDR3 comprises 12 residues. V was cut by 5 bases and J by 7 bases, with 12 bases left in between. The clonotype was recovered from an adult in good health. The input for sequencing was peripheral blood, taken on day 0 of AZD1222 vaccination. The chain combines TRBV30 with TRBJ1-5; D ambiguous. The CDR3 bases are TGTGCCTGGGACTTAGAGGGCCAGCCCCAGCATTTT. Translation gives CAWDLEGQPQHF.